The 17 T cell receptor beta chains given below trace back to one sample, sequenced in a study of blood T cell dynamics during melanoma immunotherapy. Generated by immunoSEQ multiplex PCR, the TCRdb table keeps only in-frame clones and is missing some. Of around 20,000 clones in the sample, 70% to 90% were seen once. Time point of the sample: week 3, after first cycle of checkpoint inhibitor. Sequenced here: blood, sampled from a patient treated with checkpoint blockade. The receptors come from a human donor with melanoma.

The chain recombines TRBV11-1 with TRBJ2-3; 10 bases map to TRBD2. The length of the CDR3 is 12 residues. The trim removed 4 bases at V and 14 bases at J, leaving 6 bases unmatched. CDR1 is SGHAT and CDR2 is FQDESV in the germline V gene (reference sequence). The CDR3 region is CASSYYSGRLYF. CDR3 DNA sequence: TGTGCCAGCAGCTACTATAGCGGGAGGCTGTATTTT.

The chain uses TRBV11-2 and TRBJ2-5; TRBD2 agrees at 9 bases. CDR1 SGHAT and CDR2 FQNNGV come from the germline V gene. V lost 1 base and J lost 5; bases outside the gene matches: 11. This CDR3 is built from 17 residues. DNA of the CDR3: TGTGCCAGCAGCTTAGGAATTGGCGGGAGGGCCGGGGAGACCCAGTACTTC. Amino acids: CASSLGIGGRAGETQYF.

V is TRBV5-1 and J is TRBJ1-4, with 8 bases lining up with TRBD1. CDR1 and CDR2 from the germline V gene are SGHRS and YFSETQ. V trimming: 3 bases; J trimming: 8 bases; junction bases outside the gene matches: 6. The CDR3 length is 14 residues. CDR3 DNA: TGCGCCAGCAGCTCAACAGGGGGTGAGGAAAAACTGTTTTTT. Protein: CASSSTGGEEKLFF. Full variable domain (remainder filled in from reference TRBV5-1 and TRBJ1-4): KAGVTQTPRYLIKTRGQQVTLSCSPISGHRSVSWYQQTPGQGLQFLFEYFSETQRNKGNFPGRFSGRQFSNSRSEMNVSTLELGDSALYLCASSSTGGEEKLFFGSGTQLSVL.

This chain joins TRBV7-9 and TRBJ2-7; D is undetermined. The CDR3 length is 12 residues. The germline V gene has CDR1 SEHNR and CDR2 FQNEAQ (reference sequence). V lost 1 base to trimming and J lost 4 bases, with 5 bases between them. The CDR3 protein is CASSLESYEQYF. In DNA, the CDR3 is TGTGCCAGCAGCTTAGAAAGTTACGAGCAGTACTTC.

V usage is TRBV7-8 and J usage is TRBJ2-7; D call uncertain. Trimming removed 2 bases from V and 6 bases from J, with 17 bases in between. Germline V gene sequence: CDR1 SGHVS, CDR2 FQNEAQ. The CDR3 is 15 amino acids. CDR3 nucleotide sequence: TGTGCCAGCAGCTTAATTTCCGTGATTGTGGGCGAGCAGTACTTC. As protein: CASSLISVIVGEQYF.

This chain connects TRBV5-1 to TRBJ1-2; tentative D call: TRBD1 (5 bases). CDR1 and CDR2 (germline): SGHRS, YFSETQ. This CDR3 region has 15 residues. Trimming removed 4 bases at V and 8 bases at J, with 21 bases between. This CDR3 is CASSRTRPLAGGYTF. In DNA, the CDR3 is TGCGCCAGCAGCCGGACAAGGCCCTTAGCCGGGGGCTACACCTTC.

V gene TRBV27 combines with J gene TRBJ2-1, with TRBD1 matching 7 bases. CDR3 length equals 15 residues. J gave up 5 bases and V 3 bases, and 7 bases lay outside the gene matches. Germline V gene lookup returns CDR1 MNHEY and CDR2 SMNVEV (reference sequence). This CDR3 is CASSFRDSKDNEQFF. The CDR3 DNA sequence: TGTGCCAGCAGTTTCCGGGACAGCAAAGACAATGAGCAGTTCTTC.

The chain uses TRBV30 and TRBJ1-1, with a possible D match to TRBD1 (5 bases). The CDR3 spans 16 residues. Germline CDR1 GTSNPN, CDR2 SVGIG (reference sequence). V dropped 0 bases and J dropped 4 bases, with 18 bases sitting between them. The CDR3 is CAWSVSLLQAGTEAFF. CDR3 DNA: TGTGCCTGGAGTGTAAGTCTTCTACAGGCGGGCACTGAAGCTTTCTTT.

The chain recombines TRBV30 with TRBJ2-2, with TRBD2 identical over 8 bases. V lost 5 bases, J lost 2 bases, and 4 bases stayed unmatched. The length of the CDR3 is 14 residues. The germline V gene encodes CDR1 GTSNPN and CDR2 SVGIG (reference sequence). The CDR3 DNA reads TGTGCCTGGCAGCGGGAGCCAAACACCGGGGAGCTGTTTTTT. Translation: CAWQREPNTGELFF.

The genes are TRBV2 and TRBJ1-1; no definite D call. Germline loops: CDR1 SNHLY, CDR2 FYNNEI. Trimming pared 3 bases from V and 7 bases from J, leaving 12 bases between. This CDR3 contains 13 residues. The CDR3 spells CASSDEPSHEAFF. In nucleotides, the CDR3 is TGTGCCAGCAGTGATGAACCGAGTCATGAAGCTTTCTTT. The variable domain in full, with the rest retrieved from reference TRBV2 and TRBJ1-1, is EPEVTQTPSHQVTQMGQEVILRCVPISNHLYFYWYRQILGQKVEFLVSFYNNEISEKSEIFDDQFSVERPDGSNFTLKIRSTKLEDSAMYFCASSDEPSHEAFFGQGTRLTVV.

V is TRBV5-1 and J is TRBJ2-7; 9 bases are shared with TRBD2. Germline trimming cut 0 bases from V and 6 bases from J; bases unmatched to any gene: 10. The CDR3 contains 16 residues. Germline V gives CDR1 SGHRS, CDR2 YFSETQ. CDR3 DNA sequence: TGCGCCAGCAGCTTGGGCTTGCGGGAGGGCTCCAGCGAGCAGTACTTC. This encodes CASSLGLREGSSEQYF. The variable domain in full, with the rest retrieved from reference TRBV5-1 and TRBJ2-7, is KAGVTQTPRYLIKTRGQQVTLSCSPISGHRSVSWYQQTPGQGLQFLFEYFSETQRNKGNFPGRFSGRQFSNSRSEMNVSTLELGDSALYLCASSLGLREGSSEQYFGPGTRLTVT.

This chain uses TRBV27 with TRBJ1-3, with D tentatively TRBD1 (6 bases). Trimming left V 5 bases short and J 0 bases short, with 11 bases between. Germline values: CDR1 MNHEY, CDR2 SMNVEV (reference sequence). This CDR3 is built from 15 residues. CDR3 DNA sequence: TGTGCCAGCAGTCCCGGGACAACCTCTGGAAACACCATATATTTT. Amino acid sequence: CASSPGTTSGNTIYF.

The chain joins TRBV28 to TRBJ1-1; TRBD1 is a possible D gene (6 bases). V was shortened by 4 bases and J by 6 bases, with 15 bases between the two germline ends. The CDR3 runs 14 residues. CDR1 and CDR2 (germline): MDHEN, SYDVKM. Here the CDR3 reads CASSSHREGAEAFF. CDR3 sequence (DNA): TGTGCCAGCAGTTCTCACAGGGAGGGGGCTGAAGCTTTCTTT. The full variable domain, its missing parts supplied by reference TRBV28 and TRBJ1-1, is DVKVTQSSRYLVKRTGEKVFLECVQDMDHENMFWYRQDPGLGLRLIYFSYDVKMKEKGDIPEGYSVSREKKERFSLILESASTNQTSMYLCASSSHREGAEAFFGQGTRLTVV.

V usage is TRBV2 and J usage is TRBJ1-5; D uncertain. The CDR3 has 13 amino acids. The germline gives CDR1 SNHLY, CDR2 FYNNEI. Trimming took 2 bases from V and 4 from J, leaving 6 bases between them. The CDR3 reads CASSESPNQPQHF. CDR3 bases: TGTGCCAGCAGTGAATCTCCTAATCAGCCCCAGCATTTT.

The chain has TRBV4-2 and TRBJ2-4, with 9 bases identical to TRBD2. Germline CDR1 LGHNA, CDR2 YNFKEQ. This CDR3 spans 15 amino acids. The trim removed 4 bases at V and 1 base at J, leaving 2 bases unmatched. The CDR3 spells CASSPGLAAKNIQYF. For the CDR3, the DNA is TGTGCCAGCAGCCCCGGACTAGCGGCCAAAAACATTCAGTACTTC.

The chain combines TRBV28 with TRBJ2-7; the match to TRBD1 covers 10 bases. V lost 7 bases and J lost 4; bases outside the gene matches: 4. The CDR3 consists of 13 residues. Germline loops: CDR1 MDHEN, CDR2 SYDVKM. CDR3 protein: CASTPGQGYEQYF. The DNA of the CDR3 is TGTGCCAGCACCCCGGGACAGGGGTACGAGCAGTACTTC.

The CDR3 loop is CASSLVSPANYGYTF. CDR3 nucleotide sequence: TGTGCCAGCAGCTTAGTCAGTCCAGCTAACTATGGCTACACCTTC. The chain couples TRBV7-8 to TRBJ1-2, with no clear D. V shed 1 base and J shed 0 bases, with 9 bases lying between them. Per germline, CDR1 SGHVS and CDR2 FQNEAQ. The CDR3 covers 15 residues.